The 7 T cell receptor beta chains presented below share a single source sample, sequenced in a study of T cells in Graves' hyperthyroidism and ophthalmopathy. The source material, RNA transcripts, was used to amplify TCR beta CDR3 regions. The TCR CDR3 first-round RT-PCR relied on the HTBI primer set. TCRdb re-called the multiplex PCR reads with MiXCR, one entry per CDR3 protein. The sample carries 450,000 to 650,000 distinct CDR3 sequences, roughly 15% recorded once. Sequenced input: blood. The source is a young woman with Graves' ophthalmopathy.

Many counts were recorded for this clonotype. This chain connects TRBV28 to TRBJ2-7; D may be TRBD1 or TRBD2 (5 bases each). Germline V gene lookup returns CDR1 MDHEN and CDR2 SYDVKM. Trimming removed 8 bases at V and 6 bases at J, with 17 bases between. The CDR3 sequence is 13 residues long. CDR3 region: CASVPGRSLEQYF. The CDR3, as DNA: TGTGCCAGCGTTCCGGGACGGAGTCTCGAGCAGTACTTC.

This clonotype showed up many times. The CDR3 loop is CASSLKPPGQGVRYGYTF. CDR3 DNA sequence: TGTGCCAGCAGCTTAAAACCCCCGGGACAGGGAGTAAGATATGGCTACACCTTC. V gene TRBV7-2 combines with J gene TRBJ1-2; 9 bases agree with TRBD1. This CDR3 contains 18 residues. Germline CDR1 is SGHTA and CDR2 is FQGNSA. Losses at the gene ends were 2 bases for V and 5 bases for J; bases not matched to a gene: 15.

This clonotype was detected only a few times. The V call is TRBV18, the J call TRBJ2-2; no clear D. V lost 1 base to trimming and J lost 2 bases, with 5 bases between them. The germline gives CDR1 KGHSH, CDR2 LQKENI. CDR3 size: 14 residues. CDR3 sequence (DNA): TGTGCCAGCTCACCACACGGAAACACCGGGGAGCTGTTTTTT. This sequence encodes CASSPHGNTGELFF.

This clonotype was counted many times. The CDR3, as DNA: TGCAGTGCTGGGACTAGCGGGCTATACAATGAGCAGTTCTTC. Its protein product is CSAGTSGLYNEQFF. The rearrangement uses TRBV20-1 and TRBJ2-1, with 12 bases fitting TRBD2. Trimming removed 5 bases from V and 4 bases from J; junction bases left unmatched: 3. This CDR3 region has 14 residues. CDR1 is DFQATT, CDR2 SNEGSKA, per germline (reference sequence).

This clonotype was seen many times. The chain uses TRBV11-3 and TRBJ2-1, with 10 bases that match TRBD2. Trimming removed 5 bases from V and 1 base from J; junction bases left unmatched: 5. Germline V lookup: CDR1 SGHNT, CDR2 YENEEA. CDR3 length: 16 amino acids. The CDR3, as DNA: TGTGCCAGCAGCCCAAATAGCGGGGGGTCCTACAATGAGCAGTTCTTC. Translation gives CASSPNSGGSYNEQFF.

In its sample, this clonotype was seen many times. The DNA of the CDR3 is TGTGCCTGGAGGGGGGCAGCGGATGGCTACACCTTC. It yields the protein CAWRGAADGYTF. The genes are TRBV30 and TRBJ1-2; tentative D call: TRBD1 (6 bases). Between the trimmed V and J ends, which lost 3 bases and 6 bases, there was a span of 11 bases. The V gene's germline CDR1 is GTSNPN and CDR2 SVGIG (reference sequence). This CDR3 spans 12 amino acids.

This clonotype was detected a few times. The chain carries TRBV18 and TRBJ1-3; D ambiguous. V lost 2 bases and J 0 bases, leaving 5 bases between the germline ends. Per germline, CDR1 KGHSH and CDR2 LQKENI. The CDR3 is made up of 14 amino acids. The CDR3 DNA sequence: TGTGCCAGCTCACCAAAGGTCTCTGGAAACACCATATATTTT. Translating it yields CASSPKVSGNTIYF.